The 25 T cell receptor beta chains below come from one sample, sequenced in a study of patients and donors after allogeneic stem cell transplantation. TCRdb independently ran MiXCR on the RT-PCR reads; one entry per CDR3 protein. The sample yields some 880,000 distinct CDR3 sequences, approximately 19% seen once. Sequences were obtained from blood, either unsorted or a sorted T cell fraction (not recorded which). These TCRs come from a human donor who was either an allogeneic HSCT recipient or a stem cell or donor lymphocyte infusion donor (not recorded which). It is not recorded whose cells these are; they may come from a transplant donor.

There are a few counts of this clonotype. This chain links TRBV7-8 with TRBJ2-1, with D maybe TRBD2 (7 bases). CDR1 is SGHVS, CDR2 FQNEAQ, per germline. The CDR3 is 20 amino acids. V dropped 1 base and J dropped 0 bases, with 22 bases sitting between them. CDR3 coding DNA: TGTGCCAGCAGCTTAGGAGGGGGACTAAATTCTGTGGGCTCCTACAATGAGCAGTTCTTC. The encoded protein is CASSLGGGLNSVGSYNEQFF.

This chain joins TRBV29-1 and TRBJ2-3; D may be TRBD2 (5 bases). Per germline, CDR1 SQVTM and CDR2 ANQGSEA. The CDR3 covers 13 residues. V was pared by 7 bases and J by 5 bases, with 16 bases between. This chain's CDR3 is CSAAGELEDTQYF. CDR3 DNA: TGCAGCGCCGCCGGGGAGTTGGAAGATACGCAGTATTTT.

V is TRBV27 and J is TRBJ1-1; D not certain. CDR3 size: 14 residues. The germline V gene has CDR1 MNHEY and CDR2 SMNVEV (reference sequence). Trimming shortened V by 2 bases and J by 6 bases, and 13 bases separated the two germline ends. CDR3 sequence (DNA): TGTGCCAGCAGTTTAGGATTCATCGGCTCTGAAGCTTTCTTT. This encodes CASSLGFIGSEAFF.

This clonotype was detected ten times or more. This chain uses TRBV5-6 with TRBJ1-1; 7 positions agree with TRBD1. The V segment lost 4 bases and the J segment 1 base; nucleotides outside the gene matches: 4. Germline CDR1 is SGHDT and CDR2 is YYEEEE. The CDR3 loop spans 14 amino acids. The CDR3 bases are TGTGCCAGCAGCCTGGGACAGCGGAACACTGAAGCTTTCTTT. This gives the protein CASSLGQRNTEAFF. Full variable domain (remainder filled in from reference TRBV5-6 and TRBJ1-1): DAGVTQSPTHLIKTRGQQVTLRCSPKSGHDTVSWYQQALGQGPQFIFQYYEEEERQRGNFPDRFSGHQFPNYSSELNVNALLLGDSALYLCASSLGQRNTEAFFGQGTRLTVV.

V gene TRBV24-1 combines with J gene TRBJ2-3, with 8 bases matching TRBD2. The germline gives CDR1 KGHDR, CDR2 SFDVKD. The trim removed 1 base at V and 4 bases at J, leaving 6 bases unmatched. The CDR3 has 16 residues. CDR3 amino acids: CATSDFERGFADTQYF. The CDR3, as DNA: TGTGCCACCAGTGATTTCGAGCGGGGGTTCGCAGATACGCAGTATTTT.

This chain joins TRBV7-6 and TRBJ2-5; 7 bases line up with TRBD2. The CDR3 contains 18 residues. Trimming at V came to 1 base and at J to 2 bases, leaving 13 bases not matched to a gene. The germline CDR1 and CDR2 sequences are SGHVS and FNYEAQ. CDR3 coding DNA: TGTGCCAGCAGCTTAGGCCCGGTAGGGAGGGCCACTCAAGAGACCCAGTACTTC. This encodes CASSLGPVGRATQETQYF.

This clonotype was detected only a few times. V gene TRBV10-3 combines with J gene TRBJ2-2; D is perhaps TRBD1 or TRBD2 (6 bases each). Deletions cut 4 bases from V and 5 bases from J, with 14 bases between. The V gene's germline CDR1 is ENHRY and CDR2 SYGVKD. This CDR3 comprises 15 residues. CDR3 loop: CAISVGGTRTGELFF. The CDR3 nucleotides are TGTGCCATCAGTGTAGGAGGGACAAGGACCGGGGAGCTGTTTTTT.

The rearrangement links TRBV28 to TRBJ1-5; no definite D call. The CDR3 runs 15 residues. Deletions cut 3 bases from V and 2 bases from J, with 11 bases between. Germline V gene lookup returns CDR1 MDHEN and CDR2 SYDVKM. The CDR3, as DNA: TGTGCCAGCAGTTTGCGGGGTAAGGGCAATCAGCCCCAGCATTTT. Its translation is CASSLRGKGNQPQHF.

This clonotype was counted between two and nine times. CDR3 sequence reads: CASSLVGGAGAQYF. CDR3 nucleotide sequence: TGTGCCAGCAGTTTAGTCGGCGGGGCGGGGGCCCAGTACTTC. The chain carries TRBV12-3 or TRBV12-4 and TRBJ2-5; TRBD2 aligns across 7 bases. This CDR3 has 14 residues. V lost 1 base to trimming and J lost 9 bases; unmatched junction nucleotides: 8.

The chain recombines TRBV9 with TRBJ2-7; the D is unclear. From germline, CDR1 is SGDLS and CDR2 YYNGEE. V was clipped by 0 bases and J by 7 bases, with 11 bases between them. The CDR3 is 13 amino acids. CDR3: CASSVAVLGEQYF. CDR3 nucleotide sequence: TGTGCCAGCAGCGTAGCTGTATTGGGGGAGCAGTACTTC.

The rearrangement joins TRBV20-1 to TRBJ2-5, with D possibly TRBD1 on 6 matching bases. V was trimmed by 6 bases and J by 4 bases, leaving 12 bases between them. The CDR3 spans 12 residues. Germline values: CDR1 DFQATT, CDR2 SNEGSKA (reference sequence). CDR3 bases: TGCAGTGCCCGTCTAGGGGGAGAGACCCAGTACTTC. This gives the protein CSARLGGETQYF.

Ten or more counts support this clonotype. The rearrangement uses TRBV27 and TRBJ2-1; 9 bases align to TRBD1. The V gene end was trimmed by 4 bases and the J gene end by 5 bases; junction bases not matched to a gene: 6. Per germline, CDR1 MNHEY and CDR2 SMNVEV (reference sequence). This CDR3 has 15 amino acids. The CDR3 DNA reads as TGTGCCAGCAGTTGGGGGGACAGGGACGACAATGAGCAGTTCTTC. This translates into CASSWGDRDDNEQFF.

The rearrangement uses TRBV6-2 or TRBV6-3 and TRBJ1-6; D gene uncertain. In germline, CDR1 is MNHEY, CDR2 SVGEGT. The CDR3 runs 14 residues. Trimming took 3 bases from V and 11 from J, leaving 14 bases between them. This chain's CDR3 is CASSYGLFGTPLHF. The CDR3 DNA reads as TGTGCCAGCAGTTATGGGCTGTTTGGTACACCCCTCCACTTT.

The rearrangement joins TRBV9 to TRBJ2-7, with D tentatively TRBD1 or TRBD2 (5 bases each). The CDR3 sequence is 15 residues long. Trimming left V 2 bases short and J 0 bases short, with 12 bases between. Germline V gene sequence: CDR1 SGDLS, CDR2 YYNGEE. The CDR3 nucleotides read TGTGCCAGCAGCGTTGGGGACGGAGCCTCCTACGAGCAGTACTTC. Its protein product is CASSVGDGASYEQYF.

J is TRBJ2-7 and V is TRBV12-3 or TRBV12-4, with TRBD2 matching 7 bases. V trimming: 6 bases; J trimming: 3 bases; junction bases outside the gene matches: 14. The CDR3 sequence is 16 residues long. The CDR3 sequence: CASSGGGVQILYEQYF. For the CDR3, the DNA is TGTGCCAGCAGCGGCGGGGGTGTGCAGATTCTCTACGAGCAGTACTTC.

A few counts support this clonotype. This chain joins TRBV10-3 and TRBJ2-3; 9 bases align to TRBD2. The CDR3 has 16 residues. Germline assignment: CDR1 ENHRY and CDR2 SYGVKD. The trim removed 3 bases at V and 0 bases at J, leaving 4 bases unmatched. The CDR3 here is CAISEGAGGSTDTQYF. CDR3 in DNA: TGTGCCATCAGTGAAGGAGCGGGAGGTAGCACAGATACGCAGTATTTT.

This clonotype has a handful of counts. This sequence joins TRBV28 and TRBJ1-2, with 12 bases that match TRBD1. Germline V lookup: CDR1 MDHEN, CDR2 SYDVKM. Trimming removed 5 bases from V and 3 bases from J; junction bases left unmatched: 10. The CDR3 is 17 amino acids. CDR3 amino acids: CASSEGQGAGNYYGYTF. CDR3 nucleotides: TGTGCCAGCAGTGAGGGACAGGGGGCGGGTAACTACTATGGCTACACCTTC.

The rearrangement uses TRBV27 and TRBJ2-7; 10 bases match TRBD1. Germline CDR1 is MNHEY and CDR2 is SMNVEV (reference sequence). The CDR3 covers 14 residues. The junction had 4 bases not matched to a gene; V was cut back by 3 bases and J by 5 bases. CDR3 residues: CASSFLDRGHEQYF. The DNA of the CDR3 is TGTGCCAGCAGTTTTCTAGACAGGGGGCACGAGCAGTACTTC.

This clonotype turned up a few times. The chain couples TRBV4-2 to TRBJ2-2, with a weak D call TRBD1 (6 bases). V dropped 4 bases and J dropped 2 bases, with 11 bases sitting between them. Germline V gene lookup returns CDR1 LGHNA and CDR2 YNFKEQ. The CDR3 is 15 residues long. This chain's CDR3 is CASSPAGDNTGELFF. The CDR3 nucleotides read TGTGCCAGCAGCCCAGCAGGGGACAACACCGGGGAGCTGTTTTTT.

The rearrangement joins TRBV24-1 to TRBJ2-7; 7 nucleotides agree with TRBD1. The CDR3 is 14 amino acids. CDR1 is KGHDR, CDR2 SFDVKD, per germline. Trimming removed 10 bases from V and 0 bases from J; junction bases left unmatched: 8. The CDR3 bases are TGTGCCACGCGTGCCGGGACAGCCTCCTACGAGCAGTACTTC. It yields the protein CATRAGTASYEQYF.

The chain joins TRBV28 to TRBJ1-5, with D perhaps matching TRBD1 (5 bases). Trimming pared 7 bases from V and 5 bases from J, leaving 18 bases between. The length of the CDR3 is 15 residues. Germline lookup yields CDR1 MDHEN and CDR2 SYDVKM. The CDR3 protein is CASISLGRGDQPQHF. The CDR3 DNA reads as TGTGCCAGCATCTCACTGGGGCGCGGGGATCAGCCCCAGCATTTT.

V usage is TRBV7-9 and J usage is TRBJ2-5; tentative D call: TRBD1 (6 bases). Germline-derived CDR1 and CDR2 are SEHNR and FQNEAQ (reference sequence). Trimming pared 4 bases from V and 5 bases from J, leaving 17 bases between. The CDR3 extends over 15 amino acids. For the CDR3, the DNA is TGTGCCAGCAGCTACTCTACAGGGATGGCGGAGACCCAGTACTTC. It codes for CASSYSTGMAETQYF. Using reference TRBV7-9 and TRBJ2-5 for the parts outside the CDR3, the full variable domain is DTGVSQNPRHKITKRGQNVTFRCDPISEHNRLYWYRQTLGQGPEFLTYFQNEAQLEKSRLLSDRFSAERPKGSFSTLEIQRTEQGDSAMYLCASSYSTGMAETQYFGPGTRLLVL.

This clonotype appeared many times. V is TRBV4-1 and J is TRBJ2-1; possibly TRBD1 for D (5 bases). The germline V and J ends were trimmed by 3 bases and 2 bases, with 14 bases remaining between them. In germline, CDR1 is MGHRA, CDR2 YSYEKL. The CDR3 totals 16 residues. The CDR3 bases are TGCGCCAGCAGCCACGGCTGGCAAGGGGCCTACAATGAGCAGTTCTTC. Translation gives CASSHGWQGAYNEQFF.

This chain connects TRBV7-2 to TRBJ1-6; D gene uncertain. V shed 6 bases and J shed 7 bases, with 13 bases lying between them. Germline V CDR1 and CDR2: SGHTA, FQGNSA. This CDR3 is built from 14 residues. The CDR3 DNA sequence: TGTGCCAGCAGGCCTGGACGGCCGAATTCACCCCTCCACTTT. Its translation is CASRPGRPNSPLHF. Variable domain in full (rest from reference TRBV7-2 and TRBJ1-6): GAGVSQSPSNKVTEKGKDVELRCDPISGHTALYWYRQSLGQGLEFLIYFQGNSAPDKSGLPSDRFSAERTGGSVSTLTIQRTQQEDSAVYLCASRPGRPNSPLHFGNGTRLTVT.

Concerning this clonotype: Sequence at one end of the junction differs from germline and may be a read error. CDR3 in DNA: TGTGCCAGCAGCCACCGACTTGCCCCCTACGCAGTTTTT. The encoded protein is CASSHRLAPYAVF. V usage is TRBV3-1 and J usage is TRBJ1-4; D unresolved. This CDR3 is 13 amino acids long. The germline V gene has CDR1 LGHDT and CDR2 YNNKEL (reference sequence).